This T cell receptor beta chain was profiled in a study of blood T cell repertoires in COVID-19. Study-level background: The samples span acute and convalescent COVID-19 from the United States, Italy and Spain. PBMCs, B-cell-depleted T cells, or T cells provided the cDNA or gDNA that made up the material.

Germline assignment: CDR1 LGHDT and CDR2 YNNKEL (reference sequence). CDR3 length: 15 amino acids. V was clipped by 4 bases and J by 7 bases, with 20 bases between them. Recruited during active infection, patients (from Seattle) were subsequently followed longitudinally. In the authors' workflow: Estimation of nucleated cell counts was performed using reference gene primer amplification. Libraries were prepared by immunoSEQ multiplex PCR; TCRdb keeps only in-frame clonotypes and omits some of them. V, J and clone size are those of that table, while D and trimming were read from the DNA. The sample shows about 350,000 clones, approximately 89% of them seen only once.

This TCR was sampled from a woman between 55 and 75 years old with COVID-19, enrolled during active disease. J is TRBJ2-7 and V is TRBV3-1 (or the pseudogene TRBV3-2), with a tentative D call TRBD1 (5 bases). The sample taken for sequencing was peripheral blood. The CDR3, as DNA: TGTGCCAGCAGCCCCAGGGCACCCGGTCTAGGGGAGCAGTACTTC. It yields the protein CASSPRAPGLGEQYF.